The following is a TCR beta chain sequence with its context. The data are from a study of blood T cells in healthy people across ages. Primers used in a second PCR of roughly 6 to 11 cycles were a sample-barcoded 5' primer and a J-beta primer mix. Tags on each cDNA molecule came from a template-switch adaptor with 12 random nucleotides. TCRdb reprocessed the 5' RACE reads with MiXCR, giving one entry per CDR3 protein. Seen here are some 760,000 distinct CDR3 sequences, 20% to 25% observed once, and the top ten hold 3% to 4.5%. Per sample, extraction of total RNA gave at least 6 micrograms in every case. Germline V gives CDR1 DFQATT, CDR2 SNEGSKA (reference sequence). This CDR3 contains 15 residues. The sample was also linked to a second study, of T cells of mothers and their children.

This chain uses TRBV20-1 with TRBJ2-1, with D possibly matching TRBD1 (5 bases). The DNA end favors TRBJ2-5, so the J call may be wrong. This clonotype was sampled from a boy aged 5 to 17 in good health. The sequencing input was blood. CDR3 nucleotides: TGCAGTGCAGGAGAAAGTGAGACAGCTCGCGAGACCCAGTACTTC. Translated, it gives CSAGESETARETQYF.